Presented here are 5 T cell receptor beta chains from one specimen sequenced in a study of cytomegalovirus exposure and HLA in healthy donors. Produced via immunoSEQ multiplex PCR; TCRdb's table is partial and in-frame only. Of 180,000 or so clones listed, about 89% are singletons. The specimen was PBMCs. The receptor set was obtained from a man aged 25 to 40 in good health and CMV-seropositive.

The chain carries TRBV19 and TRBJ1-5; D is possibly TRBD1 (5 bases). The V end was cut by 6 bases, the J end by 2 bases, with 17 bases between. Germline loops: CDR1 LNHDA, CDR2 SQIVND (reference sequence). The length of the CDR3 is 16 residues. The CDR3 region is CASRMGGEGGNQPQHF. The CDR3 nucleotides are TGTGCCAGTAGGATGGGAGGGGAGGGCGGCAATCAGCCCCAGCATTTT.

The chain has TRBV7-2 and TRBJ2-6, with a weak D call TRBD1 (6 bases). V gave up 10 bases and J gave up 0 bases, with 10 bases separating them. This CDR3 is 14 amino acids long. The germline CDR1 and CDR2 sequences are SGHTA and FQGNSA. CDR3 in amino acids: CAITGTSGANVLTF. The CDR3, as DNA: TGTGCCATCACAGGGACCTCTGGGGCCAACGTCCTGACTTTC.

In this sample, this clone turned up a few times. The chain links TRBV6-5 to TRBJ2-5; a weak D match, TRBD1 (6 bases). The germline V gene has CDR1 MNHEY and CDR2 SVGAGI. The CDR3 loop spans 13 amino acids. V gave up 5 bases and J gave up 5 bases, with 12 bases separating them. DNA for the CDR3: TGTGCCAGCAGTCAACAGGGCCCGGAGACCCAGTACTTC. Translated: CASSQQGPETQYF.

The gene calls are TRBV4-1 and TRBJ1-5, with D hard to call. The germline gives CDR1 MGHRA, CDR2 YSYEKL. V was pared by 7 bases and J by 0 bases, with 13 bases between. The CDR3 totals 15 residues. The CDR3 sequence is CASKETAFSNQPQHF. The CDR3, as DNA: TGCGCCAGCAAGGAGACTGCTTTTAGCAATCAGCCCCAGCATTTT.

The DNA of the CDR3 is TGCGCCAGCAGCCCTAGTAGGGTTGGCTACAATGAGCAGTTCTTC. Protein sequence: CASSPSRVGYNEQFF. The chain couples TRBV5-1 to TRBJ2-1, with D hard to call. The V end was cut by 4 bases, the J end by 3 bases, with 14 bases between. The CDR3 spans 15 residues. The germline gives CDR1 SGHRS, CDR2 YFSETQ.